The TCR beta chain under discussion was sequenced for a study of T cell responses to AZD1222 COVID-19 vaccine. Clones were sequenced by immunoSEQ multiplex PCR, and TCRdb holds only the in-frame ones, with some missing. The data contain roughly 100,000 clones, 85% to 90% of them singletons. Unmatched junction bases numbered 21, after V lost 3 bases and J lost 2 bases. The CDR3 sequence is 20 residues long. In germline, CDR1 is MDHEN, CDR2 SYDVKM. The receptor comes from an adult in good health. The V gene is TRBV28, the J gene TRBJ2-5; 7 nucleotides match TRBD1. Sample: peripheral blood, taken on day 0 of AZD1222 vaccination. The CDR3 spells CASSFLTSPLGTVVQETQYF. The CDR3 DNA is TGTGCCAGCAGTTTCCTAACCTCTCCCCTGGGGACAGTCGTACAAGAGACCCAGTACTTC.